The TCR beta chain under discussion was sequenced for a study of glioma-infiltrating T cells after dendritic cell vaccination. On the study more broadly: Samples are from glioblastoma patients in Phase I and II dendritic cell vaccine trials.

Up to 2 ug genomic DNA was used for TCRB CDR3 amplification. Produced via immunoSEQ multiplex PCR; TCRdb's table is partial and in-frame only. The sample includes about 92,000 clones, 85% to 90% of them seen just once. Notes on this clone: The antigen is not known.

Findings and caveats of the study: The cohort had few patients with full blood and tumor sets. TCR clonality showed no direct relationship with survival.

Germline CDR1 is MDHEN and CDR2 is SYDVKM. The CDR3 extends over 15 amino acids. Trimming pared 5 bases from V and 0 bases from J, leaving 8 bases between. Specimen: blood, collected before dendritic cell vaccination. This chain connects TRBV28 to TRBJ2-6, with unresolved D. This sequence was found in a human donor with glioblastoma. The CDR3 here is CASSLGFSGANVLTF. Written as DNA, the CDR3 is TGTGCCAGCAGTCTCGGTTTCTCTGGGGCCAACGTCCTGACTTTC.